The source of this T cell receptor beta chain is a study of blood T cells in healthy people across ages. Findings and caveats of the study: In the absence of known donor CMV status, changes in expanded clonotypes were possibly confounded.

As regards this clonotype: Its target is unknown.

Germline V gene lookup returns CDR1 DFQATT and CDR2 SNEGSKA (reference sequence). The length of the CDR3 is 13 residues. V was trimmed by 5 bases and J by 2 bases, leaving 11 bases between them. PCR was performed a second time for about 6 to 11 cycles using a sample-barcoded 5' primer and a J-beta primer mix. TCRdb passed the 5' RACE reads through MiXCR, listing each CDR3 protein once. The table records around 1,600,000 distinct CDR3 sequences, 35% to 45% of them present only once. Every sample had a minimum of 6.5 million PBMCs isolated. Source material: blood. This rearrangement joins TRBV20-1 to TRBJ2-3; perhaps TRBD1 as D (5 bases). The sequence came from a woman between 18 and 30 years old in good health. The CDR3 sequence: CSACDRNTDTQYF. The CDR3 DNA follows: TGCAGTGCTTGCGACAGAAACACAGATACGCAGTATTTT.